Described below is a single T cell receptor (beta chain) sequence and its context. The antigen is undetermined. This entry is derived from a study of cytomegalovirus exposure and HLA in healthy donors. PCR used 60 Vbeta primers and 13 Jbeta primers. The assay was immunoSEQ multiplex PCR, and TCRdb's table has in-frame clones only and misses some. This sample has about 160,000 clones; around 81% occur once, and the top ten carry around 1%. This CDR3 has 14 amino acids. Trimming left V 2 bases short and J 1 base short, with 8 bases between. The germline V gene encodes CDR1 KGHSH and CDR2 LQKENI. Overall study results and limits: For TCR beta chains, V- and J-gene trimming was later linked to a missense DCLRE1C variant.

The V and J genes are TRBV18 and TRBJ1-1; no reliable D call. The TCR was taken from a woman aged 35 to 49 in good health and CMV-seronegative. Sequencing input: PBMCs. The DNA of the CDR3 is TGTGCCAGCTCACCAGTATGGAGGAACACTGAAGCTTTCTTT. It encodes CASSPVWRNTEAFF.